This T cell receptor (beta chain) was observed in a study of human T cells and chemical hapten exposure. Germline CDR1 and CDR2: MNHEY and SVGEGT. Trimming cost V 5 bases and J 8 bases, with 9 bases left between them. The CDR3 totals 12 residues. The sample's time point: patch test 2, 6 weeks after DPC sensitization. The treatment was: therapeutic diphenylcyclopropenone sensitization with weekly scalp DPC. TCRdb re-called the RACE reads through MiXCR, storing one row per CDR3 protein. The profile covers about 140,000 distinct CDR3 sequences, with 12% appearing a single time and about 1.3% taken by the ten largest.

This TCR derives from a woman aged 45-65 years with alopecia areata. Some clones in this sample may be carry-over from other donors' samples. The genes are TRBV6-2 or TRBV6-3 and TRBJ1-4; possibly TRBD1 for D (5 bases). The material was whole blood, obtained in connection with sensitization to the hapten diphenylcyclopropenone (DPC). The CDR3 DNA sequence: TGTGCCAGCAGTGCCGGGACCGAAAAACTGTTTTTT. Translation: CASSAGTEKLFF.